Sequencing of this TCR beta chain was carried out in a study of HIV-infected patients and healthy controls. The repertoire came from unfractionated whole blood and reflected all unsorted peripheral T cells. The germline V and J ends were trimmed by 4 bases and 0 bases, with 12 bases remaining between them. The length of the CDR3 is 15 residues. Looked up from germline, CDR1 is SGHNT and CDR2 is YYREEE (reference sequence). Comment on this clonotype: This may be a read error, as it is one base from a much larger clone.

cDNA was made from about 500 ng RNA using alpha and beta constant primers. Using multiplexing indices, alpha and beta chain libraries were generated apart by chain-specific third strand synthesis. A single record per CDR3 protein comes from TCRdb applying MiXCR to the 5' RACE reads. The sample has about 17,000 distinct CDR3 sequences, about 5% seen once; the top ten hold about 2%. The sequencing input was blood. The V call is TRBV5-4, the J call TRBJ2-3, with D possibly matching TRBD2 (5 bases). The receptor comes from an adult in good health. Written as DNA, the CDR3 is TGTGCCAGCAGCCGGGGAGCGTACAGCACAGATACGCAGTATTTT. Residues: CASSRGAYSTDTQYF.